This TCR beta chain appears in the sequencing data of a study of blood T cell repertoires in COVID-19. Assay: immunoSEQ multiplex PCR; the TCRdb copy retains only in-frame clones and omits some. The sample includes roughly 400,000 clones, about 90% of them seen just once. This sequence was found in a woman aged 55-69 years with COVID-19, enrolled during active disease. The specimen was peripheral blood.

CDR3 DNA sequence: TGCAGCGTTTTGGCCCCCCCCGCAGATACGCAGTATTTT. As protein: CSVLAPPADTQYF. This chain joins TRBV29-1 and TRBJ2-3; D unresolved. V lost 5 bases and J 4 bases, leaving 13 bases between the germline ends. Per germline, CDR1 SQVTM and CDR2 ANQGSEA. The CDR3 runs to 13 residues.